This note documents a single TCR beta chain sequence. The data derive from a study of regulatory T cells in long-lasting Graves disease. Sequencing libraries for TCR beta were prepared with iRepertoire HTBI primers and Arm-PCR of CDR3 regions. TCRdb passed the multiplex PCR reads through MiXCR, listing each CDR3 protein once. The sample holds under 400,000 distinct CDR3 sequences, approximately 15% seen once. Regarding time point: newly diagnosed GD, antithyroid drugs for less than 3 months. Extracted RNA from PBMCs served as the source of the TCR library. Graves' disease was diagnosed by American Thyroid Association guidelines. There are 12 residues in the CDR3. V lost 1 base and J lost 9, with 12 bases in between. Germline CDR1 is DFQATT and CDR2 is SNEGSKA (reference sequence). These same records also appear under a second study, on T cells in Graves' hyperthyroidism and ophthalmopathy. That source adds: TCR CDR3 underwent first-round RT-PCR with the HTBI primer set.

The clonotype originates from a man in his forties with Graves disease. The gene calls are TRBV20-1 and TRBJ1-1; D gene unclear. The sample here was peripheral blood mononuclear cells (PBMCs), taken at new diagnosis, from a patient treated with antithyroid drugs. DNA for the CDR3: TGCAGTGCTAGAGTAATCGGTCGGCAAGCTTTCTTT. It yields the protein CSARVIGRQAFF.